The 17 T cell receptor beta chains given below trace back to one sample, sequenced in a study of blood T cells in healthy people across ages. Through a sample-barcoded 5' primer and a J-beta primer mix, a second PCR was run for about 6 to 11 cycles. Using its own MiXCR run on the 5' RACE reads, TCRdb lists one record per CDR3 protein. The profile shows more than 650,000 distinct CDR3 sequences, 22% of them singletons. Sample: blood. The receptors shown here come from a man aged 65-85 years in good health.

V and J are TRBV7-2 and TRBJ2-1, with 9 bases fitting TRBD2. J gave up 5 bases and V 3 bases, and 5 bases lay outside the gene matches. The CDR3 sequence is 15 residues long. CDR1 is SGHTA and CDR2 is FQGNSA in the germline V gene. In DNA form, the CDR3 reads TGTGCCAGCAGCTTCTTGGGACTAGCTGACAATGAGCAGTTCTTC. As protein: CASSFLGLADNEQFF.

This clonotype was recorded once. V gene TRBV18 combines with J gene TRBJ2-5, with a tentative D call TRBD1 (6 bases). The J call may be incorrect, as the DNA end agrees better with TRBJ2-7. Germline loops: CDR1 KGHSH, CDR2 LQKENI. CDR3 size: 15 residues. CDR3 in DNA: TGTGCCAGCTCACCAAACAGGGCTCTACCCTACGAGCAGTACTTC. It translates to CASSPNRALPYEQYF.

This chain connects TRBV10-3 to TRBJ1-5; D perhaps matches TRBD1 (6 bases). V lost 2 bases, J lost 2 bases, and 7 bases lay in between. The CDR3 length is 14 residues. Germline V CDR1 and CDR2: ENHRY, SYGVKD. CDR3 amino acids: CAISEGQRNQPQHF. The CDR3 DNA sequence: TGTGCCATCAGTGAGGGACAGCGCAATCAGCCCCAGCATTTT.

This clonotype came up a few times. The junction differs from germline at one of its ends, possibly a read error. V and J are TRBV7-7 and TRBJ2-7; a weak D match, TRBD2 (6 bases). The CDR3 spans 13 residues. Germline values: CDR1 SSHAT, CDR2 FNYEAQ (reference sequence). In DNA, the CDR3 is TGTGCCAGCAGCTTAGATGGAGGGCGAGTTCTGAACTTC. Encoded protein: CASSLDGGRVLNF. Drawing the rest from reference TRBV7-7 and TRBJ2-7, the complete variable domain is GAGVSQSPRYKVTKRGQDVTLRCDPISSHATLYWYQQALGQGPEFLTYFNYEAQPDKSGLPSDRFSAERPEGSISTLTIQRTEQRDSAMYRCASSLDGGRVLNFGPGTRLTVT.

The sample holds a few counts of this clonotype. The chain recombines TRBV11-2 with TRBJ2-5; TRBD1 is a possible D gene (6 bases). The V gene lost 0 bases and the J gene lost 5 bases, with 19 bases spanning the gap. Germline CDR1 SGHAT, CDR2 FQNNGV. The CDR3 loop spans 17 amino acids. The CDR3 protein is CASSLDPRGAVWETQYF. The CDR3 nucleotides are TGTGCCAGCAGCTTAGATCCCAGGGGCGCCGTTTGGGAGACCCAGTACTTC.

The sample holds a few counts of this clonotype. The chain uses TRBV7-9 and TRBJ2-3; TRBD2 matches at 13 bases. Trimming removed 5 bases from V and 5 bases from J; junction bases left unmatched: 7. The length of the CDR3 is 16 residues. Germline values: CDR1 SEHNR, CDR2 FQNEAQ (reference sequence). The CDR3 region is CASSQIGTSGKDTQYF. As DNA, the CDR3 is TGTGCCAGCAGCCAAATTGGGACTAGCGGGAAAGATACGCAGTATTTT.

The CDR3: CASSDRGGGHSDNEQFF. CDR3 bases: TGTGCCAGCAGCGATCGGGGCGGGGGACACTCAGACAATGAGCAGTTCTTC. V usage is TRBV7-9 and J usage is TRBJ2-1; possible D gene TRBD2, 7 bases. Trimming shortened V by 5 bases and J by 5 bases, and 22 bases separated the two germline ends. Germline CDR1 SEHNR, CDR2 FQNEAQ (reference sequence). The CDR3 totals 17 residues.

This clonotype has a handful of counts. The chain links TRBV11-2 to TRBJ2-3; 9 nucleotides align to TRBD2. Trimming removed 5 bases from V and 1 base from J; junction bases left unmatched: 7. The CDR3 consists of 16 residues. Germline V gene data show CDR1 as SGHAT and CDR2 as FQNNGV. CDR3 sequence reads: CASSAFIAGGTDTQYF. The CDR3 DNA sequence: TGTGCCAGCAGCGCATTCATAGCGGGGGGCACAGATACGCAGTATTTT.

The chain combines TRBV11-3 with TRBJ2-7; TRBD2 might be the D (6 bases). The J call is in doubt because the DNA end fits TRBJ2-1 better. Germline CDR1 and CDR2: SGHNT and YENEEA. This CDR3 has 15 amino acids. This chain's CDR3 is CASSLVSSVYNEQFF. The CDR3 nucleotides are TGTGCCAGCAGCTTAGTCTCTAGCGTTTACAATGAGCAGTTCTTC.

The chain joins TRBV28 to TRBJ2-5; D not certain. V was pared by 3 bases and J by 1 base, with 15 bases between. The CDR3 sequence is 16 residues long. Germline V gives CDR1 MDHEN, CDR2 SYDVKM. DNA of the CDR3: TGTGCCAGCAGTTTGGCGCTACCGGGTCTCCAAGAGACCCAGTACTTC. Its protein is CASSLALPGLQETQYF.

V is TRBV29-1 and J is TRBJ2-7; D ambiguous. The end of the DNA fits TRBJ2-1 better, so the J call may be wrong. The CDR3 length is 15 residues. Germline assignment: CDR1 SQVTM and CDR2 ANQGSEA. The CDR3 bases are TGCAGCGTTTTCCCCCCGGACGGAGTTTATGATGAGCAGTTCTTC. Translating gives CSVFPPDGVYDEQFF.

CDR3 nucleotide sequence: TGTGCCAGCAGTGCCCAATTGAACACTGAAGCTTTCTTT. Translated, it gives CASSAQLNTEAFF. The J gene is TRBJ1-1, the V gene TRBV25-1; no definite D call. The CDR3 totals 13 residues. The germline V gene encodes CDR1 MGHDK and CDR2 SYGVNS. V was pared by 4 bases and J by 0 bases, with 6 bases between.

The chain has TRBV20-1 and TRBJ1-5; 8 nucleotides agree with TRBD1. V lost 5 bases and J lost 2; bases outside the gene matches: 11. This CDR3 is 16 amino acids long. CDR1 and CDR2 from the germline V gene are DFQATT and SNEGSKA (reference sequence). The CDR3, as DNA: TGCAGTGCTCGGTTGACAGGGGTTTTGGGCAATCAGCCCCAGCATTTT. The encoded protein is CSARLTGVLGNQPQHF.

The chain uses TRBV21-1 and TRBJ2-1; the table's D gene call, TRBD2, was not cross checked with the DNA. TRBV21-1 is a listed pseudogene. The CDR3 totals 17 residues. The chain's CDR3 is CASSKEEVWLPNNEQFF. The CDR3 coding sequence is TGTGCCAGCAGCAAGGAGGAGGTATGGCTGCCAAACAATGAGCAGTTCTTC.

This clonotype was found once. This chain joins TRBV2 and TRBJ1-2; 7 bases line up with TRBD1. V shed 6 bases and J 5 bases; nucleotides not matched to a gene: 12. CDR3 size: 15 residues. The V gene's germline CDR1 is SNHLY and CDR2 FYNNEI. This CDR3 is CASRRTVGGVYGYTF. DNA for the CDR3: TGTGCCAGCAGAAGGACAGTAGGGGGCGTTTATGGCTACACCTTC.

This sequence joins TRBV7-9 and TRBJ2-7; tentative D call: TRBD2 (5 bases). V was clipped by 3 bases and J by 7 bases, with 10 bases between them. CDR1 and CDR2 from the germline V gene are SEHNR and FQNEAQ (reference sequence). The CDR3 runs to 12 residues. The CDR3 protein is CASSFPEREQYF. The CDR3 DNA sequence: TGTGCCAGCAGCTTCCCCGAGCGGGAGCAGTACTTC.

The chain employs TRBV11-2 and TRBJ2-5; possibly TRBD2 for D (6 bases). Gene TRBJ2-1 matches the end of the DNA better, so the J call may be wrong. The V gene's germline CDR1 is SGHAT and CDR2 FQNNGV. The CDR3 runs 14 residues. CDR3 DNA sequence: TGTGCCAGCAGCTTTACCGGGGGAGGCCATGAGCAGTTCTTC. The encoded protein is CASSFTGGGHEQFF.